This is a list of T cell receptor beta chains from one sample in a study of response to subunit inactivated influenza vaccine. From the RT-PCR reads, TCRdb called clonotypes with MiXCR, one entry per CDR3 protein. The table lists around 520,000 distinct CDR3 sequences, roughly 10% of them singletons. This sample comprised PBMCs from blood, obtained on the day of vaccination. Receptors were obtained from a man aged 50-59 years who received an inactivated influenza vaccine. CDR3s include the opening cysteine and the closing phenylalanine or tryptophan. A D gene is named only where the DNA matches it firmly. A clone size is listed for some rows: how often the clone was seen (once, few, many), or a class if it is expanded.

.,TRBV29-1,.,TRBJ2-5,CSGGERYQETQYF,TGCAGCGGCGGGGAAAGGTACCAAGAGACCCAGTACTTC
.,TRBV2,.,TRBJ1-1,CASIPTDKSFF,TGTGCCAGCATCCCGACGGACAAGTCTTTCTTT
TRBD2,TRBV12-3/TRBV12-4,few,TRBJ2-3,CASSGLAGGRSTDTQYF,TGTGCCAGCAGTGGACTAGCGGGGGGGCGTAGCACAGATACGCAGTATTTT
.,TRBV4-3,few,TRBJ2-1,CASSHNRDYNEQFF,TGCGCCAGCAGCCACAACAGGGATTACAATGAGCAGTTCTTC
.,TRBV28,few,TRBJ1-2,CASSSPPGRSNYGYTF,TGTGCCAGCAGTTCACCCCCGGGGCGTTCGAACTATGGCTACACCTTC
.,TRBV20-1,.,TRBJ2-3,CSASRGVAPTSTDTQYF,TGCAGTGCTAGTAGGGGAGTGGCACCGACAAGCACAGATACGCAGTATTTT
.,TRBV7-9,few,TRBJ1-1,CASSLFVGVNTEAFF,TGTGCCAGCAGCTTATTTGTAGGGGTGAACACTGAAGCTTTCTTT
.,TRBV7-9,few,TRBJ2-2,CASSLDRQTNTGELFF,TGTGCCAGCAGCTTAGATCGGCAGACGAACACCGGGGAGCTGTTTTTT
TRBD1,TRBV12-3/TRBV12-4,many,TRBJ2-1,CASSFQDRPRDQFF,TGTGCCAGCAGTTTTCAGGACAGGCCCCGAGATCAGTTCTTC
.,TRBV12-3/TRBV12-4,.,TRBJ2-7,CASNIGASYEQYF,TGTGCCAGCAATATAGGGGCGTCCTACGAGCAGTACTTC
.,TRBV12-3/TRBV12-4,.,TRBJ2-1,CASRVQGGPNEQFF,TGTGCCAGTCGGGTTCAGGGGGGACCCAATGAGCAGTTCTTC
TRBD2,TRBV3-1,.,TRBJ2-3,CASALAGGPSDTQYF,TGTGCCAGCGCTCTAGCGGGAGGGCCTTCAGATACGCAGTATTTT
.,TRBV7-2,.,TRBJ2-7,CASSYTTGSFSYEQYF,TGTGCCAGCAGCTACACGACAGGCTCCTTCTCCTACGAGCAGTACTTC
.,TRBV4-2,few,TRBJ2-6,CASSQDGRRSGANVLTF,TGTGCCAGCAGCCAAGATGGCAGGCGCTCTGGGGCCAACGTCCTGACTTTC
.,TRBV7-2,.,TRBJ1-5,CASSLVRNSNRPQHF,TGTGCCAGCAGCTTAGTCAGAAATAGCAATCGGCCCCAGCATTTT
TRBD2,TRBV29-1,.,TRBJ2-7,CSVGGLAREQYF,TGCAGCGTTGGGGGACTAGCTCGCGAGCAGTACTTC
TRBD2,TRBV4-3,.,TRBJ2-7,CASSHRLAGAYEQYF,TGCGCCAGCAGCCACAGACTAGCGGGGGCCTACGAGCAGTACTTC
.,TRBV12-3/TRBV12-4,once,TRBJ1-2,CASSTRPKGDYGYTF,TGTGCCAGCAGTACGCGACCTAAAGGGGACTATGGCTACACCTTC
TRBD1,TRBV6-4,.,TRBJ2-1,CASRPGQGLGEQFF,TGTGCCAGCAGACCAGGACAGGGCCTGGGTGAGCAGTTCTTC
.,TRBV11-1,few,TRBJ2-1,CASSLVPTYNEQFF,TGTGCCAGCAGCTTAGTCCCCACTTACAATGAGCAGTTCTTC
.,TRBV7-8,many,TRBJ2-1,CASSSIRTPYNEQFF,TGTGCCAGCAGCAGTATTAGAACGCCCTACAATGAGCAGTTCTTC
.,TRBV28,few,TRBJ2-1,CASTLTPKSYNEQFF,TGTGCCAGCACTTTGACTCCAAAGTCCTACAATGAGCAGTTCTTC
.,TRBV6-5,many,TRBJ2-2,CASSYGIGRGTGTGELFF,TGTGCCAGCAGTTATGGTATCGGCCGCGGGACGGGCACCGGGGAGCTGTTTTTT
.,TRBV4-3,.,TRBJ2-2,CASSQGEDRSLNTGELFF,TGCGCCAGCAGCCAAGGGGAAGACAGGAGTCTTAACACCGGGGAGCTGTTTTTT
TRBD2,TRBV6-5,.,TRBJ2-1,CASSYGLAGGSEQFF,TGTGCCAGCAGTTACGGACTAGCGGGAGGTAGTGAGCAGTTCTTC
TRBD1,TRBV28,many,TRBJ1-2,CASSSIPGQRNYGYTF,TGTGCCAGCAGTTCTATTCCGGGACAGCGCAACTATGGCTACACCTTC
TRBD2,TRBV11-2,.,TRBJ2-1,CASSQPRGGFNRSSYNEQFF,TGTGCCAGCAGTCAACCCCGGGGGGGCTTTAATAGGTCCTCCTACAATGAGCAGTTCTTC
.,TRBV4-3,.,TRBJ1-6,CASSQGPTGVSPLHF,TGCGCCAGCAGCCAAGGTCCGACAGGAGTTTCACCCCTCCACTTT
.,TRBV12-3/TRBV12-4,few,TRBJ2-3,CASTLLGGVDTQYF,TGTGCCAGCACCCTACTGGGGGGTGTGGATACGCAGTATTTT
.,TRBV6-2/TRBV6-3,few,TRBJ1-1,CASSYFGAEAFF,TGTGCCAGCAGTTACTTCGGGGCCGAAGCTTTCTTT
.,TRBV5-1,few,TRBJ2-7,CASSLDGNRYYEQYF,TGCGCCAGCAGCTTGGATGGGAACAGGTACTACGAGCAGTACTTC
.,TRBV4-3,few,TRBJ2-5,CASSQENGVKETQYF,TGCGCCAGCAGCCAAGAAAACGGGGTTAAAGAGACCCAGTACTTC
.,TRBV14,many,TRBJ1-4,CASSQGGHRKLFF,TGTGCCAGCAGCCAAGGAGGTCACAGGAAACTGTTTTTT
.,TRBV28,.,TRBJ1-3,CASSFGDRSGNTIYF,TGTGCCAGCAGTTTCGGGGATCGCTCTGGAAACACCATATATTTT
.,TRBV5-1,.,TRBJ2-1,CASSLRREHEQFF,TGCGCCAGCAGCTTGAGGCGGGAACATGAGCAGTTCTTC
TRBD2,TRBV7-9,few,TRBJ2-3,CASSLQRGSTDTQYF,TGTGCCAGCAGCCTCCAGCGGGGGAGCACAGATACGCAGTATTTT
.,TRBV9,few,TRBJ2-1,CASSVVGVYNEQFF,TGTGCCAGCAGCGTAGTGGGGGTCTACAATGAGCAGTTCTTC
.,TRBV10-3,many,TRBJ2-5,CAISKFVDQETQYF,TGTGCCATCAGTAAGTTTGTGGATCAAGAGACCCAGTACTTC
.,TRBV4-3,.,TRBJ2-1,CASSIFWEGASTAGYNEQFF,TGCGCCAGCAGTATTTTTTGGGAGGGGGCGTCGACGGCGGGGTACAATGAGCAGTTCTTC
.,TRBV7-9,many,TRBJ2-4,CASSLSSGAKNIQYF,TGTGCCAGCAGCTTAAGTTCGGGGGCAAAAAACATTCAGTACTTC
TRBD1,TRBV6-1,few,TRBJ2-5,CASSRDRPGGEETQYF,TGTGCCAGCAGTCGGGACCGGCCAGGGGGTGAAGAGACCCAGTACTTC
TRBD1,TRBV19,few,TRBJ1-6,CASSNYRGRDSPLHF,TGTGCCAGTAGTAACTACAGGGGTAGGGATTCACCCCTCCACTTT
.,TRBV28,few,TRBJ2-1,CASSLWGGSSYNEQFF,TGTGCCAGCAGTTTATGGGGGGGTAGCTCCTACAATGAGCAGTTCTTC
.,TRBV20-1,few,TRBJ2-4,CSASLAKNIQYF,TGCAGTGCTAGTCTAGCCAAAAACATTCAGTACTTC
.,TRBV7-6,few,TRBJ1-4,CASSLALGQGRPNEKLFF,TGTGCCAGCAGCTTAGCGCTAGGGCAGGGGCGGCCTAATGAAAAACTGTTTTTT
.,TRBV7-9,few,TRBJ2-7,CASSSGTSFHEQYF,TGTGCCAGCAGCTCTGGGACGAGCTTCCACGAGCAGTACTTC
.,TRBV11-2,few,TRBJ2-2,CASSLVWVPDAGELFF,TGTGCCAGCAGCTTAGTTTGGGTCCCTGATGCCGGGGAGCTGTTTTTT
.,TRBV7-3,.,TRBJ2-1,CASSSTPGLYNEQFF,TGTGCCAGCAGCTCGACACCGGGACTTTACAATGAGCAGTTCTTC
.,TRBV5-1,few,TRBJ2-1,CASSLGGVDEQFF,TGCGCCAGCAGCTTGGGAGGGGTCGATGAGCAGTTCTTC
.,TRBV7-6,few,TRBJ2-3,CASSLKRHTDTQYF,TGTGCCAGCAGCCTTAAGCGGCACACAGATACGCAGTATTTT
TRBD2,TRBV10-3,.,TRBJ2-1,CATMAGAGGEQFF,TGTGCCACCATGGCTGGCGCGGGGGGTGAGCAGTTCTTC
.,TRBV7-2,.,TRBJ2-3,CASSPSSGWADTQYF,TGTGCCAGCAGCCCCAGCTCGGGGTGGGCAGATACGCAGTATTTT
TRBD2,TRBV18,.,TRBJ2-1,CASSVTSGGPRDEQFF,TGTGCCAGCTCAGTCACTAGCGGGGGACCCCGGGATGAGCAGTTCTTC